This T cell receptor (beta chain) was recovered during a study of vaccination effects on CD4 cells after COVID-19. Viral peptide pools were used in the ViraFEST assay to expand antigen-specific CD4+ T cells, and sequencing came afterward. Upon completion of 10 to 11 days in culture, CD4+ T cells were isolated. Participants were vaccinated with two doses of either the BNT162b2 or mRNA-1273 vaccine. Clones were read by immunoSEQ multiplex PCR, and TCRdb kept only the in-frame ones, dropping some. The sample lists tens of thousands of clones, 74% occurring once. Turning to this clone: Its antigen is unidentified.

The CDR3 has 13 residues. CDR1 and CDR2 (germline): MDHEN, SYDVKM. Trimming shortened V by 2 bases and J by 2 bases, and 6 bases separated the two germline ends. This chain connects TRBV28 to TRBJ1-2; D is uncertain. This sequence originates from a human donor who received a COVID-19 vaccine. The specimen comprised CD4+ T cells from PBMCs cultured with HCoV-OC43 spike peptides, sampled after COVID-19 vaccination. Subset denoted: HCoV-OC43 spike overlapping peptide pool stimulation. As DNA, the CDR3 is TGTGCCAGCAGTTTAGGGCAGAACTATGGCTACACCTTC. Protein sequence: CASSLGQNYGYTF.